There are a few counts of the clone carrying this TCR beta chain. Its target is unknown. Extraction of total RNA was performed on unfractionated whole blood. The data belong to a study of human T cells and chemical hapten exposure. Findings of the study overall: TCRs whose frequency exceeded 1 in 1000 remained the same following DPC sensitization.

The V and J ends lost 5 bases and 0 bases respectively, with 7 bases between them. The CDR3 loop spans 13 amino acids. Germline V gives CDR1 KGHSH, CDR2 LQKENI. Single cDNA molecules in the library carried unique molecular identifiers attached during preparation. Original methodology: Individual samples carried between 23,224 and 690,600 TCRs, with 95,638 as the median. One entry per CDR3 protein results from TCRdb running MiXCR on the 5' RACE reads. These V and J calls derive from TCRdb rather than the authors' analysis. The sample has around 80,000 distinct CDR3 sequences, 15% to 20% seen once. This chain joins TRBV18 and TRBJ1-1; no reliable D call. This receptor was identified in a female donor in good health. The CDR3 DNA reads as TGTGCCAGCTCAGGGGATCTGAACACTGAAGCTTTCTTT. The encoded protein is CASSGDLNTEAFF.